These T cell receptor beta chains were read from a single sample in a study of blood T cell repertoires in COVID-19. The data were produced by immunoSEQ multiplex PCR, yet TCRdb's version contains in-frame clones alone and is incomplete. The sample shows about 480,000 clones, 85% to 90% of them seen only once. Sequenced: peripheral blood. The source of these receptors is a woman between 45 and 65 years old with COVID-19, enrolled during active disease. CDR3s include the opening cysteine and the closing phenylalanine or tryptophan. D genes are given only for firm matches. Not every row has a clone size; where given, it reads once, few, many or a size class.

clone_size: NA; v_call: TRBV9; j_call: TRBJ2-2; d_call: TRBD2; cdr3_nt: TGTGCCAGCAGCGATAAGCGGGGGGGCGTTTTGAACACCGGGGAGCTGTTTTTT; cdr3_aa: CASSDKRGGVLNTGELFF
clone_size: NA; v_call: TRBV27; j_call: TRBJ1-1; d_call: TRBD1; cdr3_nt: TGTGCCAGCAAACTGAGAAGACAGGGGGACACTGAAGCTTTCTTT; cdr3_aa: CASKLRRQGDTEAFF
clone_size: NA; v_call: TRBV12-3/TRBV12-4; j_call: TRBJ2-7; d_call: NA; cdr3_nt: TGTGCCAGCAGTTTAGTATCCGAGCAGTACTTC; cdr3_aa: CASSLVSEQYF
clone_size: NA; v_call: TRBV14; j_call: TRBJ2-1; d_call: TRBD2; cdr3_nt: TGTGCCAGCAGCGAACTAGCGGGGGGGCCTGGGAATGAGCAGTTCTTC; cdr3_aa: CASSELAGGPGNEQFF
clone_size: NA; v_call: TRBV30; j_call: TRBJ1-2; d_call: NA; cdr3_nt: TGTGCCTGGAGTTCAAGGACAGCGCCTGAGTTCTATGGCTACACCTTC; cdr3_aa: CAWSSRTAPEFYGYTF
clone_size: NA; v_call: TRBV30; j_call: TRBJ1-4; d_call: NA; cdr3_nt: TGTGCCTGGGGGCCCAAGGGGGATCGTGAAAAACTGTTTTTT; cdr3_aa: CAWGPKGDREKLFF
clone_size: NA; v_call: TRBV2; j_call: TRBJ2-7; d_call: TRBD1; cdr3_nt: TGTGCCAGCAGACGGGACAGGAACTCCTACGAGCAGTACTTC; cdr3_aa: CASRRDRNSYEQYF
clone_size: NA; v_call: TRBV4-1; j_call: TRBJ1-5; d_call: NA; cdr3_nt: TGCGCCAGCAGCCAAGGTCTTTCTGGGCAGGGCAATCAGCCCCAGCATTTT; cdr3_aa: CASSQGLSGQGNQPQHF
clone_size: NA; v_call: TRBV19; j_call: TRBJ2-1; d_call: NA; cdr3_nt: TGTGCCAGTAGTTCTGCGGATGAGCAGTTCTTC; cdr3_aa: CASSSADEQFF
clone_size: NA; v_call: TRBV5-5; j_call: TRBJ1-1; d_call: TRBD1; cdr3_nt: TGTGCCAGCACCCACCGACAGGGAGCCACTGAAGCTTTCTTT; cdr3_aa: CASTHRQGATEAFF
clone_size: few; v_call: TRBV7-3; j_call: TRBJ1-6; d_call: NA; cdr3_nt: TGTGCCAGCGGCGGACAGCTAAATTCACCCCTCCACTTT; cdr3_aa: CASGGQLNSPLHF
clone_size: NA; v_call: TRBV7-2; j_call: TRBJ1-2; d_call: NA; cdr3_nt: TGTGCCAGCAGCTCTGAACCGGGGGGCTATGGCTACACCTTC; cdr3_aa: CASSSEPGGYGYTF
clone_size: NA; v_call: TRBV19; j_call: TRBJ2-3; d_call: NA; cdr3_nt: TGTGCCAGTTCTTTTAAGGGACTCGTGACGGATACGCAGTATTTT; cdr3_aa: CASSFKGLVTDTQYF
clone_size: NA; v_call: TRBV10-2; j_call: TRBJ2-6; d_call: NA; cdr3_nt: TGCGCCAGCAGTGGGGTGGGCTTTGTCTCTGGGGCCAACGTCCTGACTTTC; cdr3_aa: CASSGVGFVSGANVLTF
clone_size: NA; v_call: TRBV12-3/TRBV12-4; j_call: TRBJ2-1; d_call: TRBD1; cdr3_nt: TGTGCCAGCATCCTGACAGGGATTGATGAGCAGTTCTTC; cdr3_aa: CASILTGIDEQFF
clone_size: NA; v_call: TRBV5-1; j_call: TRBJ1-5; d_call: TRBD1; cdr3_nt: TGCGCCAGCAGCCTAATACAGGGGGAGCCCCAGCATTTT; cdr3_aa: CASSLIQGEPQHF
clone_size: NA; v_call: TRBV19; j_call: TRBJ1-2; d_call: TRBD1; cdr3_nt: TGTGCCAGCGGGCCTACAGGGGCGATCTCCTATGGCTACACCTTC; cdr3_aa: CASGPTGAISYGYTF
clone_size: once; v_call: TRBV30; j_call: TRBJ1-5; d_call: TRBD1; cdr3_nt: TGTGCCTGGGGGACAGTTAGCAATCAGCCCCAGCATTTT; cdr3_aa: CAWGTVSNQPQHF
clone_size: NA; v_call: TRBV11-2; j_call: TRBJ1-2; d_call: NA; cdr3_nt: TGTGCCAGCAGCTCACAGGGCGTTGGCTACACCTTC; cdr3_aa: CASSSQGVGYTF
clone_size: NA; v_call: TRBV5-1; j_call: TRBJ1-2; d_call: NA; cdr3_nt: TGCGCCAGCCGCCCAAGTAGTACTTTAAACTATGGCTACACCTTC; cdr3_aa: CASRPSSTLNYGYTF
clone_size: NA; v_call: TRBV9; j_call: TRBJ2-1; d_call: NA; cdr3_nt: TGTGCCAGCAGCGTAGCAGATGAGCAGTTCTTC; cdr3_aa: CASSVADEQFF
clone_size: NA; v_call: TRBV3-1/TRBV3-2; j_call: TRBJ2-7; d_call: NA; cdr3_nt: TGTGCCAGCAGCCACGGCAGGGAAGATTCCTACGAGCAGTACTTC; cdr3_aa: CASSHGREDSYEQYF
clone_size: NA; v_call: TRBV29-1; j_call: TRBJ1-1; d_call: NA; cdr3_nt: TGCAGCGTTGTTCAGGGGCTGAGTGACACTGAAGCTTTCTTT; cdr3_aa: CSVVQGLSDTEAFF
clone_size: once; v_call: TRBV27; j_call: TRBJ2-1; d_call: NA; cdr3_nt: TGTGCCAGCACCCAGGACAGCTCCTACAATGAGCAGTTCTTC; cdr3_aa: CASTQDSSYNEQFF
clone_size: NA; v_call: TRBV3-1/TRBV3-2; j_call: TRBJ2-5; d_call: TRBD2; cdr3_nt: TGTGCCAGCAGCCAGATATGGGGCAGGGATACTAGCGGGGGGGAGGAGACCCAGTACTTC; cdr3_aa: CASSQIWGRDTSGGEETQYF
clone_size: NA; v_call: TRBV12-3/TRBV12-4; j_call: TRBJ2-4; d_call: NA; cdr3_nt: TGTGCCAGCGGAGAGGGAACGGACATTCAGTACTTC; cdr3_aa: CASGEGTDIQYF
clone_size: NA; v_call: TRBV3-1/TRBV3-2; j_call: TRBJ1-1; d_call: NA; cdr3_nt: TGTGCCAGCAGCCAATGGACAAGAACTGAAGCTTTCTTT; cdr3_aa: CASSQWTRTEAFF
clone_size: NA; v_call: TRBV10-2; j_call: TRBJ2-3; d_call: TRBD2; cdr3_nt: TGCGCCAGCAGTGATAATACGGGCGGGGGGGGGAGCACAGATACGCAGTATTTT; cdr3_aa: CASSDNTGGGGSTDTQYF
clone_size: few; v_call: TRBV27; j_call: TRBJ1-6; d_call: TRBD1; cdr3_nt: TGTGCCAGCAAAGGACAGGGAGGCTCACCCCTCCACTTT; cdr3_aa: CASKGQGGSPLHF
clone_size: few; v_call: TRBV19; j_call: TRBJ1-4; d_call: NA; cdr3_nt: TGTGCCACCGATACCGGAGGGGATGAAAAACTGTTTTTT; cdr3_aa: CATDTGGDEKLFF
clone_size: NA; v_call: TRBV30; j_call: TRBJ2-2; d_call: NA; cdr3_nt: TGTGCCTGGAGCAGGCTCCCGGTGGGTGGGGAGCTGTTTTTT; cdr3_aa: CAWSRLPVGGELFF
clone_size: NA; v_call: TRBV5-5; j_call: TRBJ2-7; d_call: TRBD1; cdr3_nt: TGTGCCAGCACCTTATGGGGACAGGGGGCTGTCGAGCAGTACTTC; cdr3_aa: CASTLWGQGAVEQYF
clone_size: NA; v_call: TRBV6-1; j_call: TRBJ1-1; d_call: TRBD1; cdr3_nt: TGTGCCAGCAGTGAACCGGGACAGAGGAACACTGAAGCTTTCTTT; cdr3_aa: CASSEPGQRNTEAFF
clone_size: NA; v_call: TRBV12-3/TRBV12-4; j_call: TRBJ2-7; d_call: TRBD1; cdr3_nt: TGTGCCAGCGGGTTACAGGGGGGCTACGAGCAGTACTTC; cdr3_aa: CASGLQGGYEQYF
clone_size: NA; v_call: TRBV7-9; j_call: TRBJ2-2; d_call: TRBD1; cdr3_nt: TGTGCCAGCAGTCCCGGGACAGGTAGTTGGGAGCTGTTTTTT; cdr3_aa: CASSPGTGSWELFF
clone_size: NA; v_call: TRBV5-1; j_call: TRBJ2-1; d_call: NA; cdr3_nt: TGCGCCAGCAGCTTGGGAGCGTTAACCCCTCTGGGTGAGCAGTTCTTC; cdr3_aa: CASSLGALTPLGEQFF